This is a list of T cell receptor beta chains from one sample in a study of regulatory T cells in long-lasting Graves disease. TCRdb ran MiXCR on the multiplex PCR reads and lists one entry per CDR3 protein. The sample comprises some 560,000 distinct CDR3 sequences, more than 15% of which are singletons, and approximately 25% rests with the top ten. This sample was shared with a second study, whose subject was T cells in Graves' hyperthyroidism and ophthalmopathy.

The sequencing here drew on peripheral blood mononuclear cells (PBMCs), taken at new diagnosis, from a patient treated with antithyroid drugs. The source is a middle-aged woman with Graves disease. Each CDR3 is given with its conserved first and last residue. A D gene is named only where the DNA matches it firmly. Some rows mark clone size as missing; the rest say once, few, many or name a class of expanded clone.

j_call d_call clone_size v_call cdr3_nt cdr3_aa
TRBJ2-6 . few TRBV19 TGTGCCAGTAGTAGTATGGGGTATGGGGCCAACGTCCTGACTTTC CASSSMGYGANVLTF
TRBJ1-1 . many TRBV6-5 TGTGCCAGCAGTTACTCGCAGGGAGGAACTGAAGCTTTCTTT CASSYSQGGTEAFF
TRBJ1-2 TRBD1 many TRBV24-1 TGTGCCACCGGCCCCGTAAGGGGGCGGATGGGCTACACCTTC CATGPVRGRMGYTF
TRBJ1-6 . . TRBV3-1 TGTGCCAGCAGAGAGGGGGGGACGCCTTCACCCCTCCACTTT CASREGGTPSPLHF
TRBJ2-7 . . TRBV20-1 TGCAGTGCCGAACCTCGAACGGGCGAGCAGTACTTC CSAEPRTGEQYF
TRBJ1-1 TRBD1 many TRBV27 TGTGCCAGCAGACCGGGGACAGGGGGTTACTTCACTGAAGCTTTCTTT CASRPGTGGYFTEAFF
TRBJ2-7 TRBD1 many TRBV20-1 TGCAGTGCCCTCGACAGGGGCTACGAGCAGTACTTC CSALDRGYEQYF
TRBJ2-1 . . TRBV3-1 TGTGCCAGCACCCCTTACGGGATAACCGATGAGCAGTTCTTC CASTPYGITDEQFF
TRBJ1-1 . few TRBV6-4 TGTGCCAGCAGTGAGTGGAGGGGGAACACTGAAGCTTTCTTT CASSEWRGNTEAFF
TRBJ2-5 TRBD1 many TRBV12-3/TRBV12-4 TGTGCCAGCAGTGGGGGACAGGGGGGAGTGAAGACCCAGTACTTC CASSGGQGGVKTQYF
TRBJ1-1 . . TRBV7-8 TGTGCCGGAGGCAGGGACACTGAAGCTTTCTTT CAGGRDTEAFF
TRBJ2-1 TRBD2 . TRBV3-1 TGTGCCAGCAGCCAAAAGGCTAGCGGGGTGGGGCAGTTCTTC CASSQKASGVGQFF
TRBJ2-6 . few TRBV3-1 TGTGCCAGCAGCCACTGGGCCTCTGGGGCCAACGTCCTGACTTTC CASSHWASGANVLTF
TRBJ1-2 . few TRBV3-1 TGTGCCAGCTCCCCCTCGTCTGGGGGGGGCGATGGCTACACCTTC CASSPSSGGGDGYTF
TRBJ2-5 . few TRBV5-1 TGCGCCAGCAGCCCTTCCCCCGCCGGGGAAGAGACCCAGTACTTC CASSPSPAGEETQYF
TRBJ2-5 . many TRBV2 TGTGCCAGCAGTGACTGGGGGCCGCAAGAGACCCAGTACTTC CASSDWGPQETQYF
TRBJ2-7 . many TRBV13 TGTGCCAGCAGCTTAGGACCCCTCCCCTCCTACGAGCAGTACTTC CASSLGPLPSYEQYF
TRBJ2-7 . many TRBV11-3 TGTGCCAGCAGCCCAGGGGGGTTCCCCTACGAGCAGTACTTC CASSPGGFPYEQYF
TRBJ2-1 TRBD2 many TRBV3-1 TGTGCCAGCAGCCAAGATCAGATAGCGGGGGCAAGCAATGAGCAGTTCTTC CASSQDQIAGASNEQFF
TRBJ1-4 . many TRBV3-1 TGTGCCAGCAGCCCTTATGGGACAACAACTAATGAAAAACTGTTTTTT CASSPYGTTTNEKLFF
TRBJ2-7 . . TRBV6-5 TGTGCCAGCAGTTACAGAATTGACTACGAGCAGTACTTC CASSYRIDYEQYF
TRBJ1-2 . . TRBV12-3/TRBV12-4 TGTGCCAGCAGTCCAAGTGACCGGGGCTACACCTTC CASSPSDRGYTF
TRBJ2-3 TRBD2 many TRBV20-1 TGCAGTCCCCATGGGCTAGCGGGGCGTGGGAACGCAGATACGCAGTATTTT CSPHGLAGRGNADTQYF
TRBJ2-2 . . TRBV24-1 TGTGCCACCAGTGATTTGCAACGGACGGCCGGGGAGCTGTTTTTT CATSDLQRTAGELFF
TRBJ1-6 TRBD1 many TRBV6-5 TGTGCCAGCAGTTCCAAGGGACAGGGGGTCTCACCCCTCCACTTT CASSSKGQGVSPLHF
TRBJ1-1 TRBD1 . TRBV11-2 TGTGCCAGCAGCACACTGACAGGGTTGAACACTGAAGCTTTCTTT CASSTLTGLNTEAFF
TRBJ2-7 TRBD1 few TRBV11-2 TGTGCCAGCGGCTTGGGGCACAGGGGGAATGTCTACGAGCAGTACTTC CASGLGHRGNVYEQYF
TRBJ2-1 TRBD1 . TRBV5-5 TGTGCCAGCTGGGATTGGGACAGTTGGAATGAGCAGTTCTTC CASWDWDSWNEQFF
TRBJ1-5 . many TRBV18 TGTGCCAGCTCACCACCTCAGGCGGGTGGTCAGCCCCAGCATTTT CASSPPQAGGQPQHF
TRBJ2-3 TRBD2 few TRBV2 TGTGCCAGCATTCGAACTAGCGGGGGGGATACGCAGTATTTT CASIRTSGGDTQYF
TRBJ2-5 . many TRBV6-5 TGTGCCAGCAGTTACTCGGGACCGTTACAAGAGACCCAGTACTTC CASSYSGPLQETQYF
TRBJ1-4 . few TRBV20-1 TGCAGTGCTAGAGGGGCTGAGGGGATAGGGGGGATGTTAGGAAAACTGTTTTTT CSARGAEGIGGMLGKLFF
TRBJ1-1 . many TRBV6-1 TGTGCCAGCAGACTAGAGAACACTGAAGCTTTCTTT CASRLENTEAFF
TRBJ1-2 TRBD1 few TRBV5-1 TGCGCCAGCAGCTACACAGGGGAAAACTATGGCTACACCTTC CASSYTGENYGYTF
TRBJ2-1 TRBD1 many TRBV13 TGTGCCAGCAGCTTCAGGACAGGGGGTAACAATGAGCAGTTCTTC CASSFRTGGNNEQFF
TRBJ1-1 . few TRBV19 TGTGCCAGTAGTACGCCACCGTTGGGGACCACTGAAGCTTTCTTT CASSTPPLGTTEAFF
TRBJ2-5 TRBD2 many TRBV12-3/TRBV12-4 TGTGCCAGCAGCCGAGCGGGAATACAAGAGACCCAGTACTTC CASSRAGIQETQYF
TRBJ2-7 . few TRBV4-1 TGCGCCAGCAGCCAAAGGGACTTAAATTACTACGAGCAGTACTTC CASSQRDLNYYEQYF
TRBJ1-1 . few TRBV2 TGTGCCGGCAATTGGGCGGCGGGCTCTGAAGCTTTCTTT CAGNWAAGSEAFF
TRBJ2-1 . . TRBV11-2 TGTGCCAGCGGATTTAGGGGCAACAATGAGCAGTTCTTC CASGFRGNNEQFF
TRBJ2-7 . many TRBV2 TGTGCCAGCAGTTCAAGGGGGGCCGACAGTTTCGCCGGGCAGTACTTC CASSSRGADSFAGQYF
TRBJ2-2 . . TRBV7-2 TGTGCCAGCAGCTTTTCCAGGGAGGAGCTGTTTTTT CASSFSREELFF
TRBJ2-2 . . TRBV6-5 TGTGCCAGCAGTTCCTACAGGGCGTTGGAGCTGTTTTTT CASSSYRALELFF
TRBJ2-1 TRBD2 many TRBV5-1 TGTGCCAGCAGTTTTCTAGCGGGGGGGCGTGATGAGCAGTTCTTC CASSFLAGGRDEQFF
TRBJ1-1 . few TRBV19 TGTGCCAGTAGTCCCTTAGACAGAATGAACACTGAAGCTTTCTTT CASSPLDRMNTEAFF
TRBJ2-7 . many TRBV6-2/TRBV6-3 TGTGCCAGCAGTGAAGAATCGGGGTCCTCCTACGAGCAGTACTTC CASSEESGSSYEQYF
TRBJ2-5 TRBD2 many TRBV30 TGTGCCTGGAGTGTAGGCGGGGGGGCGGAGACCCAGTACTTC CAWSVGGGAETQYF